The entry below describes one T cell receptor (beta chain). In the study's own analysis: Researchers report that nucleated cell counts were estimated from reference gene primer amplification. The repertoire was sequenced with immunoSEQ multiplex PCR; TCRdb's copy has only in-frame clones and lacks some. Clone size and the V and J calls come from that table; the DNA yielded D and trimming. The sample shows approximately 290,000 clones, about 86% of them seen only once. The data derive from a study of blood T cell repertoires in COVID-19. The wider study: The United States, Italy and Spain were the sources of the acute and convalescent COVID-19 samples. The analysed material was cDNA or gDNA that came from T cells, B-cell-depleted T cells, or PBMCs.

This CDR3 has 12 amino acids. Trimming shortened V by 6 bases and J by 0 bases, and 9 bases separated the two germline ends. Germline V gene lookup returns CDR1 SQVTM and CDR2 ANQGSEA. Seattle patients were enrolled while actively infected and followed longitudinally. Sequenced sample: peripheral blood. J is TRBJ2-7 and V is TRBV29-1, with TRBD1 as a possible D gene (6 bases). This sequence originates from an older person with COVID-19, enrolled during active disease. The chain's CDR3 is CSVMTGSYEQYF. The CDR3 coding sequence is TGCAGCGTGATGACAGGCTCCTACGAGCAGTACTTC.